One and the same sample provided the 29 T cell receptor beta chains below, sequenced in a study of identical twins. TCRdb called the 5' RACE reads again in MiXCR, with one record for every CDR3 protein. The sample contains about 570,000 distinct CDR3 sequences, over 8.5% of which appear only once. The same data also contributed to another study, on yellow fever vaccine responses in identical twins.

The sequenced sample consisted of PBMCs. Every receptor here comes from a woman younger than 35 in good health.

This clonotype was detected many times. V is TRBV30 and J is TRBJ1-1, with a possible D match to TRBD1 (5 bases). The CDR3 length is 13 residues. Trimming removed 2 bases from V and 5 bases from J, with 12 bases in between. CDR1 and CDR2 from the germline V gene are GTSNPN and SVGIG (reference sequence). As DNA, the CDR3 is TGTGCCTGGAGTAAGGGGACGGATACTGAAGCTTTCTTT. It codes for CAWSKGTDTEAFF.

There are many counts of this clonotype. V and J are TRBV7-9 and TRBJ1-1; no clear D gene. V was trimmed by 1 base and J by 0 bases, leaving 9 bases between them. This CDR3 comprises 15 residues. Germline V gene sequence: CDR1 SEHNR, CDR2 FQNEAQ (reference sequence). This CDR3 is CASSLGARMNTEAFF. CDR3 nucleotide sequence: TGTGCCAGCAGCTTAGGCGCGCGGATGAACACTGAAGCTTTCTTT.

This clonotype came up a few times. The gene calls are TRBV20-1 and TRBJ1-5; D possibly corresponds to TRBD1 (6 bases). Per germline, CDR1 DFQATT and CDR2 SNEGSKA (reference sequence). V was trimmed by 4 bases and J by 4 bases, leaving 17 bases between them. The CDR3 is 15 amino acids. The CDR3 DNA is TGCAGTGCTAATAGACCAGGGGCAGGTAATCAGCCCCAGCATTTT. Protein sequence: CSANRPGAGNQPQHF.

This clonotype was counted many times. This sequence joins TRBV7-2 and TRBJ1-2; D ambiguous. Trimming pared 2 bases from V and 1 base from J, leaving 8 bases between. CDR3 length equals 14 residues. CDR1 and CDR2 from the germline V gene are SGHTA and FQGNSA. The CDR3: CASSLIGVNYGYTF. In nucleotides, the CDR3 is TGTGCCAGCAGCTTAATTGGGGTTAACTATGGCTACACCTTC. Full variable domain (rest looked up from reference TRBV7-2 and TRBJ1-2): GAGVSQSPSNKVTEKGKDVELRCDPISGHTALYWYRQSLGQGLEFLIYFQGNSAPDKSGLPSDRFSAERTGGSVSTLTIQRTQQEDSAVYLCASSLIGVNYGYTFGSGTRLTVV.

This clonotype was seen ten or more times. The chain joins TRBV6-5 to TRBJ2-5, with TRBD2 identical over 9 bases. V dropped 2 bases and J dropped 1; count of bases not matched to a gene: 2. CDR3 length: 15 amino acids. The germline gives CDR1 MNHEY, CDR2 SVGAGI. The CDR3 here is CASSYGGGVQETQYF. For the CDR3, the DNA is TGTGCCAGCAGTTACGGCGGGGGGGTCCAAGAGACCCAGTACTTC.

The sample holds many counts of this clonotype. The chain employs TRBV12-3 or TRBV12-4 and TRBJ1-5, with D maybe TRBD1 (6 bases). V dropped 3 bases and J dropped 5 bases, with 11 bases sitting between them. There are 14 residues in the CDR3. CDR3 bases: TGTGCCAGCAGTTTCCAGGGGAGGGATCAGCCCCAGCATTTT. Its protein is CASSFQGRDQPQHF.

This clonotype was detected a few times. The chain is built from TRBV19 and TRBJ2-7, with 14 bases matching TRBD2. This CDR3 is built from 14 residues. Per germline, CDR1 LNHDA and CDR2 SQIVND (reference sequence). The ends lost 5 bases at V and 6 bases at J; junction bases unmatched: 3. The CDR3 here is CASSEGLAGVEQYF. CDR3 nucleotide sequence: TGTGCCAGTAGTGAGGGACTAGCGGGAGTCGAGCAGTACTTC.

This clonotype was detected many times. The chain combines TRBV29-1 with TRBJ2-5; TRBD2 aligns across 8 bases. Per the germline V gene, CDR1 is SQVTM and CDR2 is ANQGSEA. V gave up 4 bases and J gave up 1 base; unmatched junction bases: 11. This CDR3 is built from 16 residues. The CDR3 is CSVGGGTSGRQETQYF. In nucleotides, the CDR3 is TGCAGCGTTGGGGGGGGAACTAGCGGACGCCAAGAGACCCAGTACTTC.

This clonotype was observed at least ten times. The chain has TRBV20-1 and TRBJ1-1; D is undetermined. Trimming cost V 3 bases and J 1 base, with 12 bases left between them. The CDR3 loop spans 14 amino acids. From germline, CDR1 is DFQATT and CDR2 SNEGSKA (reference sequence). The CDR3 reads CSASPLRRNTEAFF. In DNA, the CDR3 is TGCAGTGCTAGCCCTCTTAGGAGGAACACTGAAGCTTTCTTT.

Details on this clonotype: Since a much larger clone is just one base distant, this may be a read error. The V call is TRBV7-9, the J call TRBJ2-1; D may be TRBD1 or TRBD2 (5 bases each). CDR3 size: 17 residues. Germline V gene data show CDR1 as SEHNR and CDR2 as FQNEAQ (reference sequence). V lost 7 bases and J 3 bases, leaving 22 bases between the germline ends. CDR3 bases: TGTGCCAGCAACGACCCATCGGGACCCACCCTCTACAATGAGCAGTTCTTC. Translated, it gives CASNDPSGPTLYNEQFF.

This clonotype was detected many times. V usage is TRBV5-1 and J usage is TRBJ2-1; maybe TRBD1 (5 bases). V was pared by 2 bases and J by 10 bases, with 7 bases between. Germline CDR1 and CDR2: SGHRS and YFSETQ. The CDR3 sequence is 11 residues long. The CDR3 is CASSLDSEQFF. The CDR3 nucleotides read TGCGCCAGCAGCTTAGACAGCGAGCAGTTCTTC.

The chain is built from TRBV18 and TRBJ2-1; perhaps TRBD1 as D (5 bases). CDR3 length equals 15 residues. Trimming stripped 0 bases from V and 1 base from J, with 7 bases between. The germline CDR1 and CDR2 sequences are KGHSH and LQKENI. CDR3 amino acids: CASSPPQGSYNEQFF. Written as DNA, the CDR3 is TGTGCCAGCTCACCACCGCAGGGTTCCTACAATGAGCAGTTCTTC.

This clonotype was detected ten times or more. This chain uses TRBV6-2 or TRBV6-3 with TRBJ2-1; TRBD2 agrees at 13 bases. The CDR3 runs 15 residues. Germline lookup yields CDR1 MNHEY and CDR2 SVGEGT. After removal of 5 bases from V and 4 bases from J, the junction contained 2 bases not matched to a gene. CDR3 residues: CASSRLAGGYNEQFF. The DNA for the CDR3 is TGTGCCAGCAGTCGACTAGCGGGAGGTTACAATGAGCAGTTCTTC.

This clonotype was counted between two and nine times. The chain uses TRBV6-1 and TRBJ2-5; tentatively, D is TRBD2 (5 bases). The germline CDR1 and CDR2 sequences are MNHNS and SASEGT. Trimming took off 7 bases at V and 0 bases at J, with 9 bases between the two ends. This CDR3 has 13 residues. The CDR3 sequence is CASKREYQETQYF. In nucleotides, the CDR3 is TGTGCCAGCAAGAGGGAGTACCAAGAGACCCAGTACTTC.

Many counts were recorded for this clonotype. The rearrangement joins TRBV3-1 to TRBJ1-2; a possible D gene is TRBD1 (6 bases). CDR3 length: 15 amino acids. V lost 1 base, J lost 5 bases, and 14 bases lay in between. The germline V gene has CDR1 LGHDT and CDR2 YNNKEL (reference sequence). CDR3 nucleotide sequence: TGTGCCAGCAGCCAAGCATACAGGGCAGGATATGGCTACACCTTC. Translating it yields CASSQAYRAGYGYTF.

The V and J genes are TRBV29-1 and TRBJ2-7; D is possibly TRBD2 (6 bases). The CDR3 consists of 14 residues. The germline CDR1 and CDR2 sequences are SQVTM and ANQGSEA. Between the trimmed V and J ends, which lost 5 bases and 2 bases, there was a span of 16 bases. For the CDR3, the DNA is TGCAGCGTTACCTACCCCGGGACTCCCTACGAGCAGTACTTC. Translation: CSVTYPGTPYEQYF.

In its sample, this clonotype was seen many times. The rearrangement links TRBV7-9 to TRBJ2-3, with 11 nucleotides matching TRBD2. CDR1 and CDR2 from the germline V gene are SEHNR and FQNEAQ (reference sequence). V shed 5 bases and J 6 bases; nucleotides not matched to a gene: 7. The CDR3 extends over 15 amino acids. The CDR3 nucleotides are TGTGCCAGCAGCATACCGGGACTAGCGGACGATACGCAGTATTTT. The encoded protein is CASSIPGLADDTQYF.

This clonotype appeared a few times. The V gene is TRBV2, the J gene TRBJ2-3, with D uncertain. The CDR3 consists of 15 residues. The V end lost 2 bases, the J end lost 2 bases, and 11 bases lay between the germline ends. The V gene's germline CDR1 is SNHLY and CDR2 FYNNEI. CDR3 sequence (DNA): TGTGCCAGCAGTGAAAGTCAAACTTACACAGATACGCAGTATTTT. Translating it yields CASSESQTYTDTQYF.

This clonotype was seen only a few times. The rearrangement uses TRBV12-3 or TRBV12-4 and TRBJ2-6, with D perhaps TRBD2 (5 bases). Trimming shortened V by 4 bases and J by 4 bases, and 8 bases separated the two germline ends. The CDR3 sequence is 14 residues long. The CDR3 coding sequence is TGTGCCAGCAGTTCCGGGGTCGGGGCCAACGTCCTGACTTTC. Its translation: CASSSGVGANVLTF.

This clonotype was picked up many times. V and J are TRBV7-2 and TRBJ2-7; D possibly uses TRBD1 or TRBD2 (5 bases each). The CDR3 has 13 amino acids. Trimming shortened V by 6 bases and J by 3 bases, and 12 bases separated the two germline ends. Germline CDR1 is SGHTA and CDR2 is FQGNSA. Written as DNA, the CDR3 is TGTGCCAGCAGGAGGGACGCGGGCTACGAGCAGTACTTC. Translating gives CASRRDAGYEQYF.

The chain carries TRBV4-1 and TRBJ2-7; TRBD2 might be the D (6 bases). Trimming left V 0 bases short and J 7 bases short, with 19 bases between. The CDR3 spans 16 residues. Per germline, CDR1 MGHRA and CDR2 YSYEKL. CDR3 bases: TGCGCCAGCAGCCAAGATGGGGACCCAGGAGGGAGTGAGCAGTACTTC. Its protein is CASSQDGDPGGSEQYF.

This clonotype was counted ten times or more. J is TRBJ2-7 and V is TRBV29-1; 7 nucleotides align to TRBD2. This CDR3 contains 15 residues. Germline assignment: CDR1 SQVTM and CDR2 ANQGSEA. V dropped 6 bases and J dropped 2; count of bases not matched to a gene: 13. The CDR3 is CSVGGTISRTYEQYF. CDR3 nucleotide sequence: TGCAGCGTCGGGGGGACTATAAGTCGCACCTACGAGCAGTACTTC.

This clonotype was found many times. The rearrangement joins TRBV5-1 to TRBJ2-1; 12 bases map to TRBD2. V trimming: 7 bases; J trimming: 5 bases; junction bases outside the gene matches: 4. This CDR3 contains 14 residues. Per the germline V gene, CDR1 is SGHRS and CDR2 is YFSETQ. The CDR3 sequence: CASATSGSHNEQFF. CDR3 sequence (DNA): TGCGCCAGCGCGACTAGCGGGAGCCACAATGAGCAGTTCTTC.

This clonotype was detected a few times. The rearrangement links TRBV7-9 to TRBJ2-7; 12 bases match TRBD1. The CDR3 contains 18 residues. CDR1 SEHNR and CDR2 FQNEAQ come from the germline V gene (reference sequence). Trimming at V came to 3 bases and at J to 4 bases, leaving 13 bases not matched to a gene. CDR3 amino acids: CASSFKGQGASARYEQYF. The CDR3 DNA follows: TGTGCCAGCAGCTTCAAGGGACAGGGGGCCTCCGCTCGGTACGAGCAGTACTTC.

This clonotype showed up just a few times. The CDR3 DNA sequence: TGCAGCGTTGTAGTACAGGGGATGAACACTGAAGCTTTCTTT. This encodes CSVVVQGMNTEAFF. The chain is built from TRBV29-1 and TRBJ1-1; 7 bases agree with TRBD1. The CDR3 runs 14 residues. V dropped 4 bases and J dropped 0; count of bases not matched to a gene: 5. Germline V CDR1 and CDR2: SQVTM, ANQGSEA. Combining the CDR3 with reference TRBV29-1 and TRBJ1-1 gives the whole variable domain SAVISQKPSRDICQRGTSLTIQCQVDSQVTMMFWYRQQPGQSLTLIATANQGSEATYESGFVIDKFPISRPNLTFSTLTVSNMSPEDSSIYLCSVVVQGMNTEAFFGQGTRLTVV.

The CDR3 loop is CASSPPSSNTGELFF. CDR3 sequence (DNA): TGTGCCAGCTCACCACCTAGCTCTAACACCGGGGAGCTGTTTTTT. The chain carries TRBV18 and TRBJ2-2; D uncertain. V dropped 0 bases and J dropped 2 bases, with 7 bases sitting between them. The length of the CDR3 is 15 residues. Germline V CDR1 and CDR2: KGHSH, LQKENI.

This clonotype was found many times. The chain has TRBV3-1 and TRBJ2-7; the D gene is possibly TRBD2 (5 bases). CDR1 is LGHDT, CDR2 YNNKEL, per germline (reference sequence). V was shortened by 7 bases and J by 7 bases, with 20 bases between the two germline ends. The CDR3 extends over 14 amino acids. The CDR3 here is CASNPTWGSGEQYF. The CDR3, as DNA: TGTGCCAGCAACCCTACATGGGGTTCGGGAGAGCAGTACTTC.

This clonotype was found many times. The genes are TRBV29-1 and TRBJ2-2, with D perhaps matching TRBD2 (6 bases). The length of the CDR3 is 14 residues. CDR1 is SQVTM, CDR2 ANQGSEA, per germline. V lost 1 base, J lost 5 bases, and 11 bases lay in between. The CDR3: CSVEAVRGTGELFF. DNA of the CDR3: TGCAGCGTTGAAGCCGTACGGGGGACCGGGGAGCTGTTTTTT.

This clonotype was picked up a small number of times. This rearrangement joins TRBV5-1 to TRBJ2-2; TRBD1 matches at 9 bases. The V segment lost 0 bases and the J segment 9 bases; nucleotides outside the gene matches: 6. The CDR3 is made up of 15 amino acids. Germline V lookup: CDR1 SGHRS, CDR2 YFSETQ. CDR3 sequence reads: CASSLEGQGGRELFF. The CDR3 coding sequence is TGCGCCAGCAGCTTGGAGGGACAGGGAGGCAGGGAGCTGTTTTTT.